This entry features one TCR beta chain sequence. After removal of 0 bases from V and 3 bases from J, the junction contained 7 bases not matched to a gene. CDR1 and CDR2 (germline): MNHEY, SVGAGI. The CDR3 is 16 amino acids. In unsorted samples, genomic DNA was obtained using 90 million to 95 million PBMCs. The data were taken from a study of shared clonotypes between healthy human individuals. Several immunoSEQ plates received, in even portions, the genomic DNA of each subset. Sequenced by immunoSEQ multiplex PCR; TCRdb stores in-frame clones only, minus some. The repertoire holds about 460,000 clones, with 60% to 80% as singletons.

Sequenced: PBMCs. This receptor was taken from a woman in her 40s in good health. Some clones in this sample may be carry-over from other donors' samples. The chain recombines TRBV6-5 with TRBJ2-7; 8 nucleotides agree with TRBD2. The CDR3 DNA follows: TGTGCCAGCAGTTACTCGAAGGCACTAGCGGTCTACGAGCAGTACTTC. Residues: CASSYSKALAVYEQYF.